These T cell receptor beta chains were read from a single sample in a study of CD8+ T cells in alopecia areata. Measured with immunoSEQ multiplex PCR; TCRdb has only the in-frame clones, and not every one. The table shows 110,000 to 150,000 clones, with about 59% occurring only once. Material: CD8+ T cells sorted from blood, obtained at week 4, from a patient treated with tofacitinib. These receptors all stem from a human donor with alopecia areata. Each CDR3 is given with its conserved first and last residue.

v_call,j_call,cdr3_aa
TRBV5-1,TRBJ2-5,CASSLLPQETQYF
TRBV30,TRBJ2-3,CAWSVGLAGTDTQYF
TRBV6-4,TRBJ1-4,CASSETATGNEKLFF
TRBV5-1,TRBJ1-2,CASSEGTFLGYGYTF
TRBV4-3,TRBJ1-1,CASSQDSMNTEAFF
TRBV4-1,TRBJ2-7,CASSQDWIGYEQYF
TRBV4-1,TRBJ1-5,CASSQDIEGGNQPQHF
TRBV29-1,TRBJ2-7,CSARTGEGYEQYF
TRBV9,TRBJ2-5,CASSVSGWAETQYF
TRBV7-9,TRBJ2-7,CASSLESSGGYEQYF
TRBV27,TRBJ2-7,CASSWDRGSEQYF